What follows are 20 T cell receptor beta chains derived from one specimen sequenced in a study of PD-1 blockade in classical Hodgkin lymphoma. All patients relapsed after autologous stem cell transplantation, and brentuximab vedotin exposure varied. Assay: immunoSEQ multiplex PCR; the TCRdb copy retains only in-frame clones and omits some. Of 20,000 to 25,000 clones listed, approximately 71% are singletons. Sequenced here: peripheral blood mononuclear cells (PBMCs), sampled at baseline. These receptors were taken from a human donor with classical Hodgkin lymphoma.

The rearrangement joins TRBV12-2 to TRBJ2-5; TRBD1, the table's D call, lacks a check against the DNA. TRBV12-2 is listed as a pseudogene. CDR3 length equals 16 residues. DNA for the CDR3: TGTGCAAGTCGCTGCGACAGAGGTCAGTACCAAGAGACCCAGTACTTC. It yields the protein CASRCDRGQYQETQYF.

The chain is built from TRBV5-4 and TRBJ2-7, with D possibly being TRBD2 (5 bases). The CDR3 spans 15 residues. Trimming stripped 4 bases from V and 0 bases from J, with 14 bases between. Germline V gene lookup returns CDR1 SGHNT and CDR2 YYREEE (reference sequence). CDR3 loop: CASSRDALSSYEQYF. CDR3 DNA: TGTGCCAGCAGCCGGGATGCGTTGAGCTCCTACGAGCAGTACTTC.

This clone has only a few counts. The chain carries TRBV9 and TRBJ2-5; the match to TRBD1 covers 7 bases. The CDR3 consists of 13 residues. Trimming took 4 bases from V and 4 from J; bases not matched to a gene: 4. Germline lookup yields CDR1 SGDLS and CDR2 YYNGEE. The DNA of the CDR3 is TGTGCCAGCAGCCTGACAGGGCCAGAGACCCAGTACTTC. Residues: CASSLTGPETQYF.

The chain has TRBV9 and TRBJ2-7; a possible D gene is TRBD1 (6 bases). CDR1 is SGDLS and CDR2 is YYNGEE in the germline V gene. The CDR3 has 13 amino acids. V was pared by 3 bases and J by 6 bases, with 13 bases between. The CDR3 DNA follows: TGTGCCAGCAGCGCCCAGGGGCAAGGCGAGCAGTACTTC. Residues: CASSAQGQGEQYF.

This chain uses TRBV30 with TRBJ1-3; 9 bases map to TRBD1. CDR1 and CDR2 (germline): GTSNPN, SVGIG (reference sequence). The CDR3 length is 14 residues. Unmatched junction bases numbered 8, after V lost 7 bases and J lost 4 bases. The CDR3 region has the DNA TGTGCCTTCTCTACAGGGGGCGCGGGAAACACCATATATTTT. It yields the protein CAFSTGGAGNTIYF.

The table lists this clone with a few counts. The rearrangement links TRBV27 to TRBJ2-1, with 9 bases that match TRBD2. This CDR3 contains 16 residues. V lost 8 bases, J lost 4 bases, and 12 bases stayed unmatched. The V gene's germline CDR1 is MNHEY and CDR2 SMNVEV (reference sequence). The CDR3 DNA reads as TGTGCCAGCTGGATTAGCGGGAGAAATAAATACAATGAGCAGTTCTTC. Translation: CASWISGRNKYNEQFF.

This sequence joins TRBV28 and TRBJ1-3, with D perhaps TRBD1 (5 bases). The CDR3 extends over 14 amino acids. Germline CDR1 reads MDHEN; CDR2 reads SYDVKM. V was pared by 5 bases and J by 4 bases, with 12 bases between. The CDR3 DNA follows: TGTGCCAGCAGTGAGGGACCTGGAGGAAACACCATATATTTT. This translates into CASSEGPGGNTIYF.

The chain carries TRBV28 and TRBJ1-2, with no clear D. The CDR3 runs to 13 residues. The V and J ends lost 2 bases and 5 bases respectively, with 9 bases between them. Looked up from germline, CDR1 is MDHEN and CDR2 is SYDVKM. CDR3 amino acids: CASSLIGIYGYTF. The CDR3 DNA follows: TGTGCCAGCAGTTTAATAGGGATATATGGCTACACCTTC.

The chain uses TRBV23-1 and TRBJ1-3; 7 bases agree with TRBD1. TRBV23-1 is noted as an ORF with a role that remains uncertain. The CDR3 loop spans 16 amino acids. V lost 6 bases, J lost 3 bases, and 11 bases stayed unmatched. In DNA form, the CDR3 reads TGCGCCAGCAGGAAGTGGGCCAGGGGGTTTGGAAACACCATATATTTT. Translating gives CASRKWARGFGNTIYF.

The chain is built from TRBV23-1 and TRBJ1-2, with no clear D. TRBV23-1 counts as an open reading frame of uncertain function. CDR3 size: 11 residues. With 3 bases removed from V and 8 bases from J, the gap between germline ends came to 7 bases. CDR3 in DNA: TGCGCCAGCAGTCAGGGAGGCGGCTACACCTTC. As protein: CASSQGGGYTF.

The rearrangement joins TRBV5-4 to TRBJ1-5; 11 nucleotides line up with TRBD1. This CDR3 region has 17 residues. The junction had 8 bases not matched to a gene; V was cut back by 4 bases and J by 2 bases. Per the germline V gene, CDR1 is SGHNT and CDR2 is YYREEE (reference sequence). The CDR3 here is CASSGQGARGGNQPQHF. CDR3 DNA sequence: TGTGCCAGCAGCGGACAGGGGGCTCGTGGCGGCAATCAGCCCCAGCATTTT.

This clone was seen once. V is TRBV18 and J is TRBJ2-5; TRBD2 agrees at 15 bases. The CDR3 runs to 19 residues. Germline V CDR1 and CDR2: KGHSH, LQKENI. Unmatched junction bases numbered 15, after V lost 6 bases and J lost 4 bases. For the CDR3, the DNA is TGTGCCAGCTCGCCCCCTCGGTCAAGGACTAGCGGGAGGGGAGAGACCCAGTACTTC. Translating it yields CASSPPRSRTSGRGETQYF.

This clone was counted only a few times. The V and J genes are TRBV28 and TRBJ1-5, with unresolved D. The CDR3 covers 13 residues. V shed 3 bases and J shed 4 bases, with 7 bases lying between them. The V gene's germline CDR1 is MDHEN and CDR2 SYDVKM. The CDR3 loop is CASSLSGNQPQHF. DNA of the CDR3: TGTGCCAGCAGTTTGTCGGGGAATCAGCCCCAGCATTTT.

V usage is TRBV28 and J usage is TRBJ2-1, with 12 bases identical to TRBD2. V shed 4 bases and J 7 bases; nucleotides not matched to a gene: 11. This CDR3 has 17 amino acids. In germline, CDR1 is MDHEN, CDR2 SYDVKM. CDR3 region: CASSSLGLAGTGNEQFF. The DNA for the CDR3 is TGTGCCAGCAGTTCCCTAGGACTAGCGGGGACGGGGAATGAGCAGTTCTTC.

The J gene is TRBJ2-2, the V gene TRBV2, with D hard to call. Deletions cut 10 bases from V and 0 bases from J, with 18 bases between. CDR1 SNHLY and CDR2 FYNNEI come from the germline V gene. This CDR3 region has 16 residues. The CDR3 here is CANPRSRFTNTGELFF. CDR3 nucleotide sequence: TGTGCCAACCCTAGGAGTCGATTTACGAACACCGGGGAGCTGTTTTTT. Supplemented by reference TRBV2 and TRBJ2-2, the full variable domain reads EPEVTQTPSHQVTQMGQEVILRCVPISNHLYFYWYRQILGQKVEFLVSFYNNEISEKSEIFDDQFSVERPDGSNFTLKIRSTKLEDSAMYFCANPRSRFTNTGELFFGEGSRLTVL.

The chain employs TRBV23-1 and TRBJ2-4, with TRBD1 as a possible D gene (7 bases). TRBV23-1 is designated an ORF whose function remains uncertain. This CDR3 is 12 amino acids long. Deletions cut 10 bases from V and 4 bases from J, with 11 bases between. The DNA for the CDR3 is TGCGCCATCGCGGGACAGAAAAACATTCAGTACTTC. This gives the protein CAIAGQKNIQYF.

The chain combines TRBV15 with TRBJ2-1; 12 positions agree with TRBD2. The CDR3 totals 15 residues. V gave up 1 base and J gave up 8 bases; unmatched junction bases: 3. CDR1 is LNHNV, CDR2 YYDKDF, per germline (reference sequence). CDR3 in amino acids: CATSRASGGADEQFF. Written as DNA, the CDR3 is TGTGCCACCAGCAGAGCTAGCGGGGGGGCTGATGAGCAGTTCTTC.

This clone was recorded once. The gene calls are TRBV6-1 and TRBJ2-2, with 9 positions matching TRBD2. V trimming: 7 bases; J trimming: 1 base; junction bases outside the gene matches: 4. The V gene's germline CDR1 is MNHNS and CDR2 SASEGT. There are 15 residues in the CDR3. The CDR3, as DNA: TGTGCCAGCAAACCTAGCGGGAAGAACACCGGGGAGCTGTTTTTT. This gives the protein CASKPSGKNTGELFF.

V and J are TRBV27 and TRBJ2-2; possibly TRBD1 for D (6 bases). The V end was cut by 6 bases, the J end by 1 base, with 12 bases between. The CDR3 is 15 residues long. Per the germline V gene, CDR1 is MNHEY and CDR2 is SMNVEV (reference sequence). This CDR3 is CASSPDRLNTGELFF. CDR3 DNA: TGTGCCAGCAGCCCTGACAGGCTGAACACCGGGGAGCTGTTTTTT.

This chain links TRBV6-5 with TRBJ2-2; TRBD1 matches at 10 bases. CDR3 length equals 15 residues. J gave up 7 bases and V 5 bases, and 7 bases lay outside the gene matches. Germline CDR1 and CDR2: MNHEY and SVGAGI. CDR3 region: CASSPRQGADGELFF. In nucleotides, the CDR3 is TGTGCCAGCAGTCCACGACAGGGGGCGGACGGGGAGCTGTTTTTT.